This T cell receptor beta chain was recorded in a study of Ad26.COV2.S vaccination and SARS-CoV-2 variants. As for the study in general: The vaccine Ad26.COV2.S was put into the muscle once, or twice with 56 days between. Study-wide findings and caveats: Ad26.COV2.S recipients had broader spike-specific TCRs (P = 0.0014). Quantification of TCR breadth and depth may have yielded underestimates of total T cell responses.

The CDR3 sequence is 15 residues long. The germline CDR1 and CDR2 sequences are MNHEY and SVGAGI. A word on this clone: What it recognizes is unknown. A junction boundary mismatches the germline segment, possibly from a read error.

The treatment: roughly 19 received Ad26.COV2.S at low or high dose, single or two shots; several received placebo; per-sample allocation not given. Day 63 after the first injection of vaccine or placebo was the sampling time. The sample came from a Boston adult aged 18-55 years. Using immunoSEQ multiplex PCR, the repertoire was profiled, and TCRdb retains in-frame clones only, with some absent. Among about 370,000 clones listed, approximately 89% were seen once. The chain employs TRBV6-5 and TRBJ2-2, with D possibly matching TRBD2 (6 bases). The receptor was derived from a person aged 18-65 years who received the Ad26.COV2.S COVID-19 vaccine or a placebo. The sample in question was peripheral blood, obtained in a trial of Ad26.COV2.S vaccine versus placebo. DNA for the CDR3: TGTGCCAGCAAACCACCCGGGACTGGCACCGGGGTGCTGTTTTTT. This sequence encodes CASKPPGTGTGVLFF.